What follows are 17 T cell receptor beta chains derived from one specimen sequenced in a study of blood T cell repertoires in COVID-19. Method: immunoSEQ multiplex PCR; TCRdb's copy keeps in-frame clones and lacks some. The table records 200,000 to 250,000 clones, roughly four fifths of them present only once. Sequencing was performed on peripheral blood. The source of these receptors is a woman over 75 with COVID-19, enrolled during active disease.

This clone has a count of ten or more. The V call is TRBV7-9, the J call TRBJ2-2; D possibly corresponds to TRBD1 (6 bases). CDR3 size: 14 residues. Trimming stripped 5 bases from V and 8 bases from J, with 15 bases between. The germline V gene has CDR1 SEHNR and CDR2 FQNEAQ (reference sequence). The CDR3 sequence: CASSIDRPQGELFF. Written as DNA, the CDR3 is TGTGCCAGCAGCATCGACAGGCCCCAAGGGGAGCTGTTTTTT. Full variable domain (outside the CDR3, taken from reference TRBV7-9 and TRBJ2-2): DTGVSQNPRHKITKRGQNVTFRCDPISEHNRLYWYRQTLGQGPEFLTYFQNEAQLEKSRLLSDRFSAERPKGSFSTLEIQRTEQGDSAMYLCASSIDRPQGELFFGEGSRLTVL.

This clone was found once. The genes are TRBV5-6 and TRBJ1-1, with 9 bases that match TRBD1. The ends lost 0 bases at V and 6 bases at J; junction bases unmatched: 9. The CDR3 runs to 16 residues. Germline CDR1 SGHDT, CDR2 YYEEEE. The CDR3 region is CASSLDLGQGVAEAFF. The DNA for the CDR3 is TGTGCCAGCAGCTTGGATTTGGGACAGGGCGTAGCTGAAGCTTTCTTT.

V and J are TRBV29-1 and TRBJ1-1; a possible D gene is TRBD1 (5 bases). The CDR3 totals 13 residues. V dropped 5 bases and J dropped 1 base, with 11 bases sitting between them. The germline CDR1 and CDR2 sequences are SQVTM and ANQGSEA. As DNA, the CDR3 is TGCAGCGTTCAAGGAGGACAGAACACTGAAGCTTTCTTT. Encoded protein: CSVQGGQNTEAFF.

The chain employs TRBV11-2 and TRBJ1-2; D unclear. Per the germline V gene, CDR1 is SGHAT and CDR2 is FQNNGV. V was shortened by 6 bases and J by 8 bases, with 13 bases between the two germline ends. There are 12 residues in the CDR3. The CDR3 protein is CASSREVAGYTF. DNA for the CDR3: TGTGCCAGCAGTCGAGAGGTGGCCGGCTACACCTTC.

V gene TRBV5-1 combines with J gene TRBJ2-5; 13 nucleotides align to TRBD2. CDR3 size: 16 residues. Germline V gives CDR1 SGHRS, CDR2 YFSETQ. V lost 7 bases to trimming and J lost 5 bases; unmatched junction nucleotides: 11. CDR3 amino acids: CASSGTSGTSRETQYF. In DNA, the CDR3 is TGCGCCAGCTCCGGGACTAGCGGGACCTCACGGGAGACCCAGTACTTC.

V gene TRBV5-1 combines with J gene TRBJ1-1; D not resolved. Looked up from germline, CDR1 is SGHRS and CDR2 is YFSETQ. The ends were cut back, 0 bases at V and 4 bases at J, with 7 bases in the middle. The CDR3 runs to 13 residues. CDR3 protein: CASSLALSTEAFF. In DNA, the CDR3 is TGCGCCAGCAGCTTGGCTCTGAGCACTGAAGCTTTCTTT. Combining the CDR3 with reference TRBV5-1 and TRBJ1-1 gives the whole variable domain KAGVTQTPRYLIKTRGQQVTLSCSPISGHRSVSWYQQTPGQGLQFLFEYFSETQRNKGNFPGRFSGRQFSNSRSEMNVSTLELGDSALYLCASSLALSTEAFFGQGTRLTVV.

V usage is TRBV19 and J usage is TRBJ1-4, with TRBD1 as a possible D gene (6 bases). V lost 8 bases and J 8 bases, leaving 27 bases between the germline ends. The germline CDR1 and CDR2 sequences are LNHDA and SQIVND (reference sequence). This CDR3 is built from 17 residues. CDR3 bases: TGTGCCAGTCGTAGTCCCACTCGGGGGGGCCTTGGGGAAAAACTGTTTTTT. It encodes CASRSPTRGGLGEKLFF. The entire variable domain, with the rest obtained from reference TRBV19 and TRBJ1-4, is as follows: DGGITQSPKYLFRKEGQNVTLSCEQNLNHDAMYWYRQDPGQGLRLIYYSQIVNDFQKGDIAEGYSVSREKKESFPLTVTSAQKNPTAFYLCASRSPTRGGLGEKLFFGSGTQLSVL.

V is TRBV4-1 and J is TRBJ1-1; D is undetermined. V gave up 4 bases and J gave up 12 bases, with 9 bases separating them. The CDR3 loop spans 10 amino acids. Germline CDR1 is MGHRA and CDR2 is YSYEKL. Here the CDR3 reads CASSRRVTFF. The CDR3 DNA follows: TGCGCCAGCAGCCGGAGGGTTACTTTCTTT.

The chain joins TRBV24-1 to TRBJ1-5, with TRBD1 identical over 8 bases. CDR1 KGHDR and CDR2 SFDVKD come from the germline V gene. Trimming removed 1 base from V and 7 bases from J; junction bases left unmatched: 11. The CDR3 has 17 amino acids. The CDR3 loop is CATSDFPDRGKGQPQHF. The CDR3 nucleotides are TGTGCCACCAGTGATTTCCCAGACAGGGGAAAAGGGCAGCCCCAGCATTTT.

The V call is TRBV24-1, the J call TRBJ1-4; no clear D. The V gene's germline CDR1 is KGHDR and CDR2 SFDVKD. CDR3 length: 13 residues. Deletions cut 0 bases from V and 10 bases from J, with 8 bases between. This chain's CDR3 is CATSDLYAGKLFF. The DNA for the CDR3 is TGTGCCACCAGTGATTTGTACGCGGGAAAACTGTTTTTT.

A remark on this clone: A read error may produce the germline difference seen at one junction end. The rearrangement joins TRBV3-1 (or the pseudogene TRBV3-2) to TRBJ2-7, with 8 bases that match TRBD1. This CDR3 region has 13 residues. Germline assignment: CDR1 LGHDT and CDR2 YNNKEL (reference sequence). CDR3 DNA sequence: TGTGCCAGCAGCCAAAGGACAGGGACCAGAGAAAACTTC. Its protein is CASSQRTGTRENF.

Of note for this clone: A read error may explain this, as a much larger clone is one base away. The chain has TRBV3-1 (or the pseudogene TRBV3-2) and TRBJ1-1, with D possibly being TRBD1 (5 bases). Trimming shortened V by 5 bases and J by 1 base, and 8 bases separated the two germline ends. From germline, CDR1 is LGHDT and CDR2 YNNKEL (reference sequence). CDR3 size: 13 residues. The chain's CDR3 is CASSTGGNTEAFF. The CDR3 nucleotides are TGTGCCAGCAGCACCGGGGGGAACACTGAAGCTTTCTTT.

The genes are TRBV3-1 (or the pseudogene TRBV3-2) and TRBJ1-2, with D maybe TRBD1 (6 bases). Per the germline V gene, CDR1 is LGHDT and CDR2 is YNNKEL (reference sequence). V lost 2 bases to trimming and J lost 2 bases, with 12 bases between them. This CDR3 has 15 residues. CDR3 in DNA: TGTGCCAGCAGCCAAATTCGTCAGGGGAACTATGGCTACACCTTC. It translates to CASSQIRQGNYGYTF.

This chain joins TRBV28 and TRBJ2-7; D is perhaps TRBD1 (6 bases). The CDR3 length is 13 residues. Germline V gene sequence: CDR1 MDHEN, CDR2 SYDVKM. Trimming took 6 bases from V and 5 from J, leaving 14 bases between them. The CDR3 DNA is TGTGCCAGCAGGACGGTACAGGGAGACGAGCAGTACTTC. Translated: CASRTVQGDEQYF.

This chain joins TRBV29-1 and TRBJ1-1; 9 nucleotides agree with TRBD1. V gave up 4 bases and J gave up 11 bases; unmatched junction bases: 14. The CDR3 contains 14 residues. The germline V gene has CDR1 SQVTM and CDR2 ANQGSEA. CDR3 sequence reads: CSVGDREGIPRAFF. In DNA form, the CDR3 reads TGCAGCGTTGGGGACAGGGAGGGGATCCCCCGGGCTTTCTTT.

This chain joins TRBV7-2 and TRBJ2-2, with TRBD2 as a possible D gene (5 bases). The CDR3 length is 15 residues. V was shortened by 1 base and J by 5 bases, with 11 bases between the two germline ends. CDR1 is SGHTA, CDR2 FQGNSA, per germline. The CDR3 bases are TGTGCCAGCAGCTTAGAAGGACTCGGGACCGGGGAGCTGTTTTTT. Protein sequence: CASSLEGLGTGELFF.

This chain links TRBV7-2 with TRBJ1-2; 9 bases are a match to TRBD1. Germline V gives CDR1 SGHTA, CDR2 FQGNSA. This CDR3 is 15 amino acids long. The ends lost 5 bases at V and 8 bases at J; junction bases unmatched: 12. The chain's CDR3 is CASSLLRTGARGYTF. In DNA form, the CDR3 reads TGTGCCAGCAGCCTGCTCCGGACAGGGGCACGGGGCTACACCTTC. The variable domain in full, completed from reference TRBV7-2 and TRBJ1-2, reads GAGVSQSPSNKVTEKGKDVELRCDPISGHTALYWYRQSLGQGLEFLIYFQGNSAPDKSGLPSDRFSAERTGGSVSTLTIQRTQQEDSAVYLCASSLLRTGARGYTFGSGTRLTVV.